This TCR beta chain was sequenced in a study of blood T cells in healthy people across ages. Primed by a sample-barcoded 5' primer and a J-beta primer mix, a second PCR proceeded for about 6 to 12 cycles. A template-switch adaptor with 12 random nucleotides tagged each cDNA molecule. TCRdb analysed the 5' RACE reads with MiXCR anew, one entry per CDR3 protein. The profile shows 1.5 million to 2 million distinct CDR3 sequences, approximately 50% of them singletons. Study-wide results and caveats: Unsorted PBMCs blocked a conclusive comparison of naive and antigen-experienced cells. The long-lived group displayed more naive CD4+ cells, plus higher diversity, than the aged donors did.

V gave up 1 base and J gave up 6 bases, with 16 bases separating them. This CDR3 has 17 amino acids. Germline-derived CDR1 and CDR2 are LNHNV and YYDKDF (reference sequence). Worth noting for this clonotype: The target antigen is unknown.

The TCR sequence derives from a woman aged 40 to 50 in good health. The sequencing input was blood. The chain carries TRBV15 and TRBJ1-6; D might be TRBD1 (6 bases). This CDR3 is CATSRGSTGALNSPLHF. The DNA of the CDR3 is TGTGCCACCAGCAGAGGGTCCACGGGGGCGCTTAATTCACCCCTCCACTTT.